This paragraph reports one T cell receptor (beta chain). Its antigen remains unidentified. The data stem from a study of CD8 T cells in Susac syndrome. V was cut by 6 bases and J by 3 bases, with 18 bases left in between. The germline gives CDR1 SQVTM, CDR2 ANQGSEA. This CDR3 spans 14 amino acids. The RNA input was about 0.5 to 1 ug, and it was reverse transcribed with random hexamers. A multiplex approach, immunoSEQ multiplex PCR, amplified TCR beta CDR3 across 54 Vbeta and 13 Jbeta. TCRdb reanalysed the immunoSEQ multiplex PCR reads using MiXCR and keeps one entry per CDR3 protein. The data contain some 170,000 distinct CDR3 sequences, approximately 94% of them seen just once; the ten biggest clones take up 0.09% to 0.1%. Study conclusions and caveats: The study conceded that its TCR sequencing and HLA analysis involved relatively few individuals.

The TCR sequence derives from a human donor with multiple sclerosis. This rearrangement joins TRBV29-1 to TRBJ2-7; a possible D gene is TRBD1 (6 bases). Sequencing input: CD4+ T cells from PBMCs. The CDR3 bases are TGCAGCGTGAACTTGGACAGTAACGGCTACGAGCAGTACTTC. Its translation: CSVNLDSNGYEQYF.